This T cell receptor beta chain was retrieved from a study of CD4 and CD8 cells across lung adenocarcinoma regions. After removal of 5 bases from V and 3 bases from J, the junction contained 12 bases not matched to a gene. Germline assignment: CDR1 SGHAT and CDR2 FQNNGV. This CDR3 region has 16 residues. TCRdb processed the PCR reads anew with MiXCR; each CDR3 protein has one entry. Of roughly 2,900 distinct CDR3 sequences in the sample, roughly 51% were seen once. By frequency in the sample, this clonotype is medium-sized. The chain has TRBV11-2 and TRBJ2-7; TRBD2 agrees at 8 bases. The sample was CD8+ T cells from the center of a lung tumor. The sequence was collected from a male donor with lung adenocarcinoma. The CD4 and CD8 labels of this study may be unreliable. The chain's CDR3 is CASSQARGSGSYEQYF. The CDR3 DNA reads as TGTGCCAGCAGCCAAGCCCGGGGGAGCGGGAGCTACGAGCAGTACTTC.